The clone carrying this TCR beta chain was seen more than once but under ten times. TCRdb's copy holds only in-frame clones and misses some; the assay was immunoSEQ multiplex PCR. The sample includes around 140,000 clones, 88% of them seen just once. This CDR3 has 15 residues. V was clipped by 2 bases and J by 0 bases, with 10 bases between them. CDR1 is SGHAT, CDR2 FQNNGV, per germline. These data are taken from a study of blood T cell repertoires in COVID-19. Looking at the study overall: The samples span acute and convalescent COVID-19 from the United States, Italy and Spain. From T cells, B-cell-depleted T cells, or PBMCs came the material, which was cDNA or gDNA.

Input material: peripheral blood. V usage is TRBV11-2 and J usage is TRBJ1-2, with TRBD1 as a possible D gene (6 bases). The receptor's source is a human donor with COVID-19, enrolled during active disease. The donor label of this sample is uncertain. The DNA of the CDR3 is TGTGCCAGCAGCTTACAGGGGTTAGCTAACTATGGCTACACCTTC. As protein: CASSLQGLANYGYTF. Supplemented by reference TRBV11-2 and TRBJ1-2, the full variable domain reads EAGVAQSPRYKIIEKRQSVAFWCNPISGHATLYWYQQILGQGPKLLIQFQNNGVVDDSQLPKDRFSAERLKGVDSTLKIQPAKLEDSAVYLCASSLQGLANYGYTFGSGTRLTVV.